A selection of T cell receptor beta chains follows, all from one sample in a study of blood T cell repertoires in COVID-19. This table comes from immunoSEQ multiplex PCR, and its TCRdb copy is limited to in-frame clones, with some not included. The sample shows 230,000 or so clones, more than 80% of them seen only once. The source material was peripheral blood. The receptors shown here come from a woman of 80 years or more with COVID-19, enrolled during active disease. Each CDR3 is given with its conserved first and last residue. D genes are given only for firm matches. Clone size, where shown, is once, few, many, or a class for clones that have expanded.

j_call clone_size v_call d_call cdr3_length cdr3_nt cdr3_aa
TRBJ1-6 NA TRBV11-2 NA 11 TGTGCCAGCAGCTTCGGTTCACCCCTCCACTTT CASSFGSPLHF
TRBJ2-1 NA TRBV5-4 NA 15 TGTGCCAGCAGCTTGGGGGGCCTGGCGGCCAATGAGCAGTTCTTC CASSLGGLAANEQFF
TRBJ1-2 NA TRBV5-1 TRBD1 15 TGCGCCAGCAGCTTGGGAGGGGGACAGGCTTATGGCTACACCTTC CASSLGGGQAYGYTF
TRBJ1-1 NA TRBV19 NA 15 TGTGCCAGCCTACCGAACGACCGGAGTGGTACTGAAGCTTTCTTT CASLPNDRSGTEAFF
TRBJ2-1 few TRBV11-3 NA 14 TGTGCCAGCAGCTTAGGGGTGGGAGGTACTGAGCAGTTCTTC CASSLGVGGTEQFF
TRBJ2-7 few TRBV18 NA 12 TGTGCCAGCTCACCAGGAGGCTACGAGCAGTACTTC CASSPGGYEQYF
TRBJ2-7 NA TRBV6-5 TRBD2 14 TGTGCCAGCATGACGGGGGGGAGCTCCTACGAGCAGTACTTC CASMTGGSSYEQYF
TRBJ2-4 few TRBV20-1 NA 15 TGCAGTGCTAGTCGTACATCGATAGCCAAAAACATTCAGTACTTC CSASRTSIAKNIQYF
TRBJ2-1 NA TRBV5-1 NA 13 TGCGCCAGCAGCGCAACAGGCTACAATGAGCAGTTCTTC CASSATGYNEQFF
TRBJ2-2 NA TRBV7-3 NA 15 TGTGCCAGCAGCTTAAGGCTTATTAACACCGGGGAGCTGTTTTTT CASSLRLINTGELFF
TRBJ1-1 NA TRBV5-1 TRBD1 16 TGCGCCAGCAGCTTGGGGGTGGTCAGGGGGTACACTGAAGCTTTCTTT CASSLGVVRGYTEAFF
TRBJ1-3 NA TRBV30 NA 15 TGTGCCTGGAGTGTACCCTGGACTACCGGAAACACCATATATTTT CAWSVPWTTGNTIYF
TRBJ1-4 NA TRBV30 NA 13 TGTGCCTGGGACGGACAGCTTAATGAAAAACTGTTTTTT CAWDGQLNEKLFF
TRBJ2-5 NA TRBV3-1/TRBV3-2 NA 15 TGTGCCAGCAGCCAAGATCCCGGGATCGGGGAGACCCAGTACTTC CASSQDPGIGETQYF
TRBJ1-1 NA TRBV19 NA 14 TGTGCCAGTAGCACGGGACAAAAAAACACTGAAGCTTTCTTT CASSTGQKNTEAFF
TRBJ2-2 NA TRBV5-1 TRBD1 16 TGCGCCAGCAGCCCACCCGGGACAGGGACCACCGGGGAGCTGTTTTTT CASSPPGTGTTGELFF
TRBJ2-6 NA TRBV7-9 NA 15 TGTGCCAGCAGCTCCACAGGGTCTGGGGCCAACGTCCTGACTTTC CASSSTGSGANVLTF
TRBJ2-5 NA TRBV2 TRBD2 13 TGTGCCAGCAGAGCGACTAGCTCAGAGACCCAGTACTTC CASRATSSETQYF
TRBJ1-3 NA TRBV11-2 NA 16 TGTGCCAGCAGCGGGATAGGACAGTACTCTGGAAACACCATATATTTT CASSGIGQYSGNTIYF
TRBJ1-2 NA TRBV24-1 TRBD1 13 TGTGCCACCAGAGGGACAGGGGGAGATGGCTACACCTTC CATRGTGGDGYTF
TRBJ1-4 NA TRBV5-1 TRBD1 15 TGCGCCAGCAAGGGACAGTCTGCAACTAATGAAAAACTGTTTTTT CASKGQSATNEKLFF
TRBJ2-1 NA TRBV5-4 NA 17 TGTGCCAGCAGCCCGGGGAAGGCGGAGAGCTCCTACAATGAGCAGTTCTTC CASSPGKAESSYNEQFF